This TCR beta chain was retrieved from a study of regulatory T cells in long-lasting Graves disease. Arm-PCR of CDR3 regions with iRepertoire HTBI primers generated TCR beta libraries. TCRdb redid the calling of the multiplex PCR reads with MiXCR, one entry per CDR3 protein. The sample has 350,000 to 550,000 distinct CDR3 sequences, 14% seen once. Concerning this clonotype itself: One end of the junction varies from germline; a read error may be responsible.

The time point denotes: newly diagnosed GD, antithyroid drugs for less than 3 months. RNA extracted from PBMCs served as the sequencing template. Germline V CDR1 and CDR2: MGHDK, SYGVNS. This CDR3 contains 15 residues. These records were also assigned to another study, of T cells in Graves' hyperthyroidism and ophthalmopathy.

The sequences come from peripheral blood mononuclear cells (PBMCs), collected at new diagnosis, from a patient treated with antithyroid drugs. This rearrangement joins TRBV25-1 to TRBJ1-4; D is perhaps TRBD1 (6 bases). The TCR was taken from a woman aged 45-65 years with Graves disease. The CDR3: CTSSESGRGNEKLFF. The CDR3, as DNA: TGTACCAGCAGTGAATCTGGCAGGGGAAATGAAAAACTGTTTTTT.